This T cell receptor beta chain came from a study of T cells in Graves' hyperthyroidism and ophthalmopathy. Study-level findings and limits: Separating ophthalmopathy from stable hyperthyroidism was achieved by a 13 V-J model.

At least ten counts were recorded for this clonotype. The antigen remains unidentified. Amplification targeted TCR beta CDR3 regions from RNA transcripts. RT-PCR in the first round (using the HTBI primer set) targeted the TCR CDR3. TCRdb reprocessed the multiplex PCR reads with MiXCR, giving one entry per CDR3 protein. The data hold 89,000 or so distinct CDR3 sequences, with roughly 40% observed a single time. No ophthalmopathy progression within 18 months constituted stable Graves' hyperthyroidism. Patients aged 18 to 65 had newly diagnosed hyperthyroidism of under 2 months' duration. The CDR3 is 15 amino acids. V shed 3 bases and J shed 7 bases, with 15 bases lying between them. Germline assignment: CDR1 SNHLY and CDR2 FYNNEI.

The sequenced material came from peripheral blood or thyroid tissue (not recorded which). The origin of this receptor is a woman aged 30 to 39 with Graves' hyperthyroidism. The rearrangement links TRBV2 to TRBJ1-4; weak D call: TRBD1 (5 bases). This CDR3 is CASSEFLGGGEKLFF. CDR3 nucleotides: TGTGCCAGCAGTGAGTTCCTCGGGGGAGGTGAAAAACTGTTTTTT.